The 2 T cell receptor beta chains below come from one sample, sequenced in a study of cytomegalovirus exposure and HLA in healthy donors. PCR used 60 Vbeta primers and 13 Jbeta primers. This table comes from immunoSEQ multiplex PCR, and its TCRdb copy is limited to in-frame clones, with some not included. The sample records 100,000 or so clones, 63% being singletons. Sequenced input: PBMCs. The receptors stem from a woman aged 25 to 45 in good health and CMV-seronegative.

CDR3 sequence reads: CASSRQGAFVEPQHF. The CDR3 DNA reads as TGTGCCAGTAGTAGGCAGGGGGCGTTCGTGGAGCCCCAGCATTTT. This chain links TRBV19 with TRBJ1-5, with 8 bases that match TRBD1. The CDR3 loop spans 15 amino acids. Germline assignment: CDR1 LNHDA and CDR2 SQIVND (reference sequence). The V gene end was trimmed by 4 bases and the J gene end by 8 bases; junction bases not matched to a gene: 10. The full variable domain, with the rest looked up from reference TRBV19 and TRBJ1-5, is DGGITQSPKYLFRKEGQNVTLSCEQNLNHDAMYWYRQDPGQGLRLIYYSQIVNDFQKGDIAEGYSVSREKKESFPLTVTSAQKNPTAFYLCASSRQGAFVEPQHFGDGTRLSIL.

The rearrangement links TRBV9 to TRBJ2-1; D gene uncertain. Germline CDR1 SGDLS, CDR2 YYNGEE. CDR3 length: 16 residues. V lost 3 bases and J lost 4, with 17 bases in between. CDR3 residues: CASSGEFGLRYNEQFF. Here the CDR3 DNA reads TGTGCCAGCAGCGGAGAGTTTGGGCTACGGTACAATGAGCAGTTCTTC.